These 26 T cell receptor beta chains were sequenced from one sample in a study of blood T cells in healthy people across ages. The second PCR ran about 6 to 12 cycles with a sample-barcoded 5' primer and J-beta primers. In TCRdb, the 5' RACE reads were re-called with MiXCR into one record per CDR3 protein. The sample consists of approximately 800,000 distinct CDR3 sequences, more than 35% of them appearing once. Sequenced: blood. The receptors originated from a man aged 80 or over in good health.

V is TRBV29-1 and J is TRBJ2-3; D perhaps matches TRBD1 (5 bases). CDR3 length: 12 residues. Per germline, CDR1 SQVTM and CDR2 ANQGSEA. V was pared by 7 bases and J by 5 bases, with 13 bases between. The CDR3 spells CSAGASLDTQYF. Written as DNA, the CDR3 is TGCAGCGCTGGGGCTTCCCTAGATACGCAGTATTTT.

J is TRBJ2-3 and V is TRBV12-3 or TRBV12-4; the match to TRBD2 covers 10 bases. The CDR3 totals 18 residues. Trimming cost V 6 bases and J 0 bases; bases outside gene matches: 12. CDR3 nucleotide sequence: TGTGCCAGCAGCTCCCTAGCGGGAGCGAGCCCAAGCACAGATACGCAGTATTTT. Its protein is CASSSLAGASPSTDTQYF.

As regards this clonotype: A much larger clone sits a single nucleotide away, making a read error possible. CDR3 residues: CSARLSGRDVNERYF. DNA for the CDR3: TGCAGTGCTAGGCTTAGCGGGAGGGATGTCAATGAGCGGTACTTC. The chain carries TRBV20-1 and TRBJ2-7; 11 bases line up with TRBD2. CDR1 and CDR2 from the germline V gene are DFQATT and SNEGSKA (reference sequence). The CDR3 is 15 amino acids.

This chain joins TRBV6-2 or TRBV6-3 and TRBJ2-1; 7 bases map to TRBD1. Germline CDR1 and CDR2: MNHEY and SVGEGT. Germline trimming cut 0 bases from V and 8 bases from J; bases unmatched to any gene: 7. The CDR3 is 15 residues long. CDR3 sequence reads: CASSYSLRGIYEQFF. CDR3 bases: TGTGCCAGCAGTTACTCACTCAGGGGGATCTATGAGCAGTTCTTC.

This chain uses TRBV6-2 or TRBV6-3 with TRBJ2-7, with 12 nucleotides matching TRBD2. CDR3 length equals 15 residues. Germline V gene lookup returns CDR1 MNHEY and CDR2 SVGEGT. The V gene end was trimmed by 6 bases and the J gene end by 4 bases; junction bases not matched to a gene: 7. The CDR3 is CASRMGLAGLYEQYF. The CDR3 DNA reads TGTGCCAGCAGGATGGGACTAGCGGGCCTATACGAGCAGTACTTC.

In this sample, this clonotype turned up a few times. This chain uses TRBV10-3 with TRBJ2-2; D unresolved. Trimming pared 6 bases from V and 1 base from J, leaving 12 bases between. The CDR3 runs 15 residues. Germline V lookup: CDR1 ENHRY, CDR2 SYGVKD. CDR3 bases: TGTGCCATCAGCCAGAGGCAGAAGAACACCGGGGAGCTGTTTTTT. It codes for CAISQRQKNTGELFF.

This clonotype has just a few counts. The CDR3 here is CAWTRELTDTQYF. For the CDR3, the DNA is TGTGCCTGGACGCGGGAGTTAACAGATACGCAGTATTTT. J is TRBJ2-3 and V is TRBV30; 7 nucleotides align to TRBD2. Germline V gene sequence: CDR1 GTSNPN, CDR2 SVGIG (reference sequence). The CDR3 extends over 13 amino acids. The trim removed 4 bases at V and 3 bases at J, leaving 4 bases unmatched.

The genes are TRBV6-2 or TRBV6-3 and TRBJ2-1, with 11 bases aligning to TRBD2. The CDR3 runs 15 residues. The V segment lost 7 bases and the J segment 4 bases; nucleotides outside the gene matches: 6. Germline CDR1 and CDR2: MNHEY and SVGEGT. In DNA, the CDR3 is TGTGCCAGCACCGTAGCGGGAGGGAAATACAATGAGCAGTTCTTC. It encodes CASTVAGGKYNEQFF.

This clonotype has a handful of counts. V and J are TRBV12-3 or TRBV12-4 and TRBJ1-2, with D perhaps matching TRBD1 (5 bases). The length of the CDR3 is 13 residues. The V and J ends lost 3 bases and 8 bases respectively, with 13 bases between them. The CDR3 DNA follows: TGTGCCAGCAGTTTGGCAGGGACGGGGGGCTACACCTTC. Translated, it gives CASSLAGTGGYTF.

A few counts support this clonotype. This CDR3 is CSASAGATSGLYEQYF. Here the CDR3 DNA reads TGCAGTGCTAGTGCAGGCGCTACCTCCGGTCTCTACGAGCAGTACTTC. This chain links TRBV20-1 with TRBJ2-7; D remains unclear. V shed 3 bases and J shed 3 bases, with 21 bases lying between them. The CDR3 loop spans 16 amino acids. The germline gives CDR1 DFQATT, CDR2 SNEGSKA (reference sequence).

The chain uses TRBV20-1 and TRBJ2-5; TRBD2 matches 13 bases. Germline V gives CDR1 DFQATT, CDR2 SNEGSKA (reference sequence). Germline trimming cut 5 bases from V and 3 bases from J; bases unmatched to any gene: 3. The CDR3 sequence is 14 residues long. In nucleotides, the CDR3 is TGCAGTGCTTTTACTAGCGGGAGGGAAGAGACCCAGTACTTC. Its translation: CSAFTSGREETQYF.

The chain couples TRBV20-1 to TRBJ1-1, with a possible D match to TRBD1 (6 bases). Trimming left V 1 base short and J 1 base short, with 10 bases between. The CDR3 extends over 14 amino acids. Germline CDR1 reads DFQATT; CDR2 reads SNEGSKA (reference sequence). The CDR3 is CSARAGDGNTEAFF. For the CDR3, the DNA is TGCAGTGCTAGAGCAGGGGATGGGAACACTGAAGCTTTCTTT.

This chain uses TRBV12-3 or TRBV12-4 with TRBJ2-7, with 12 nucleotides matching TRBD2. This CDR3 is 15 amino acids long. V shed 6 bases, J shed 6 bases, and the junction held 9 bases outside the gene matches. CDR3 protein: CASRSTSGSSVEQYF. DNA for the CDR3: TGTGCCAGCAGGTCGACTAGCGGGAGTTCAGTCGAGCAGTACTTC.

V is TRBV12-3 or TRBV12-4 and J is TRBJ2-7, with TRBD1 matching 8 bases. The CDR3 loop spans 13 amino acids. V trimming: 6 bases; J trimming: 11 bases; junction bases outside the gene matches: 12. The DNA for the CDR3 is TGTGCCAGCAGGCCCGGACAGGGAGGCGAAGAGTACTTC. Protein: CASRPGQGGEEYF.

This clonotype has just a few counts. The chain joins TRBV7-2 to TRBJ2-1; D uncertain. CDR1 and CDR2 (germline): SGHTA, FQGNSA. Trimming removed 5 bases from V and 4 bases from J, with 9 bases in between. CDR3 size: 13 residues. In DNA, the CDR3 is TGTGCCAGCAGCCGCGCAGGTTACAATGAGCAGTTCTTC. It translates to CASSRAGYNEQFF.

As to this clonotype: An end of the junction differs from the germline gene, which may be a read error. The chain has TRBV5-1 and TRBJ1-2; D perhaps matches TRBD1 (5 bases). The germline gives CDR1 SGHRS, CDR2 YFSETQ. This CDR3 has 14 residues. The CDR3 protein is CVSSPNGDGLGYTF. CDR3 DNA sequence: TGCGTCAGCAGCCCAAACGGGGACGGTCTTGGCTACACCTTC. The variable domain in full, completed from reference TRBV5-1 and TRBJ1-2, reads KAGVTQTPRYLIKTRGQQVTLSCSPISGHRSVSWYQQTPGQGLQFLFEYFSETQRNKGNFPGRFSGRQFSNSRSEMNVSTLELGDSALYLCVSSPNGDGLGYTFGSGTRLTVV.

The V gene is TRBV20-1, the J gene TRBJ2-7; 7 nucleotides match TRBD2. CDR1 and CDR2 from the germline V gene are DFQATT and SNEGSKA (reference sequence). The CDR3 is 13 residues long. The ends lost 6 bases at V and 2 bases at J; junction bases unmatched: 7. The CDR3 loop reads CSAEGGTTYEQYF. CDR3 bases: TGCAGTGCGGAGGGAGGGACTACCTACGAGCAGTACTTC.

With respect to this clonotype: The junction does not match germline at one end; this may be a read error. V gene TRBV7-6 combines with J gene TRBJ2-1; D is ambiguous. The CDR3 contains 14 residues. CDR1 SGHVS and CDR2 FNYEAQ come from the germline V gene. CDR3 nucleotides: TGTGCCAGCAGCTATTTTGGCTCCCACAATGAGCAGTTCTTC. This encodes CASSYFGSHNEQFF.

The table lists this clonotype with a count of one. CDR3 sequence reads: CASTKESGRAGNEQFF. The CDR3 DNA reads as TGTGCCAGCACCAAAGAAAGCGGGAGGGCCGGGAACGAGCAGTTCTTC. V is TRBV3-1 and J is TRBJ2-1; 10 nucleotides align to TRBD2. Looked up from germline, CDR1 is LGHDT and CDR2 is YNNKEL (reference sequence). The CDR3 is 16 amino acids. Unmatched junction bases numbered 16, after V lost 7 bases and J lost 10 bases.

V usage is TRBV5-8 and J usage is TRBJ2-3; D may correspond to TRBD1 or TRBD2 (5 bases each). With 0 bases removed from V and 4 bases from J, the gap between germline ends came to 12 bases. The CDR3 has 15 amino acids. CDR1 and CDR2 from the germline V gene are SGHTS and YDEGEE. The CDR3 loop is CASSLAGRAADTQYF. Written as DNA, the CDR3 is TGTGCCAGCAGCTTGGCAGGGAGAGCAGCAGATACGCAGTATTTT.

This clonotype has a count of ten or more. The rearrangement uses TRBV20-1 and TRBJ2-4; D remains ambiguous. V was cut by 2 bases and J by 3 bases, with 11 bases left in between. The CDR3 contains 14 residues. Per germline, CDR1 DFQATT and CDR2 SNEGSKA (reference sequence). This CDR3 is CSARPGLGKNIQYF. The DNA for the CDR3 is TGCAGTGCTAGACCCGGCTTGGGCAAAAACATTCAGTACTTC.

This sequence joins TRBV9 and TRBJ1-2, with D perhaps matching TRBD1 (5 bases). The V gene lost 4 bases and the J gene lost 4 bases, with 20 bases spanning the gap. Germline CDR1 and CDR2: SGDLS and YYNGEE. The CDR3 loop spans 16 amino acids. The DNA for the CDR3 is TGTGCCAGCAGCCGCCGGGACCCTCTATCGGGCTATGGCTACACCTTC. It encodes CASSRRDPLSGYGYTF.

V is TRBV6-5 and J is TRBJ2-3, with no clear D. Between the trimmed V and J ends, which lost 2 bases and 0 bases, there was a span of 6 bases. Germline V gene lookup returns CDR1 MNHEY and CDR2 SVGAGI. The CDR3 is 14 residues long. The CDR3 DNA is TGTGCCAGCAGTTACACTTCTAGCACAGATACGCAGTATTTT. Encoded protein: CASSYTSSTDTQYF.

V is TRBV5-1 and J is TRBJ1-1, with D possibly being TRBD1 (5 bases). The length of the CDR3 is 13 residues. V was trimmed by 5 bases and J by 1 base, leaving 9 bases between them. Germline V lookup: CDR1 SGHRS, CDR2 YFSETQ. The CDR3 sequence is CASRRGRNTEAFF. In DNA, the CDR3 is TGCGCCAGCAGACGGGGGAGGAACACTGAAGCTTTCTTT.

The chain combines TRBV20-1 with TRBJ2-5, with 7 bases fitting TRBD1. The DNA end is a closer match to TRBJ2-7, so the J assignment may be wrong. This CDR3 region has 14 residues. In germline, CDR1 is DFQATT, CDR2 SNEGSKA (reference sequence). The DNA of the CDR3 is TGCAGTGCTAGATCCGTGGACAGGTTAAGCGAGCAGTACTTC. This encodes CSARSVDRLSEQYF.

The J gene is TRBJ2-2, the V gene TRBV6-5, with a possible D match to TRBD2 (6 bases). Per germline, CDR1 MNHEY and CDR2 SVGAGI. V gave up 4 bases and J gave up 4 bases, with 13 bases separating them. The CDR3 runs to 15 residues. The CDR3 DNA reads TGTGCCAGCAGTTCTCCGGGACTCTTCACCGGGGAGCTGTTTTTT. Translation: CASSSPGLFTGELFF.